This TCR beta chain was captured in a study of blood T cell repertoires in COVID-19. Across the whole study: Spain, Italy and the United States supplied samples that represented acute and convalescent COVID-19. PBMCs, B-cell-depleted T cells, or T cells provided the cDNA or gDNA that made up the material.

Original data processing: Reference gene primer amplification gave nucleated cell count estimates. The table came from immunoSEQ multiplex PCR; TCRdb's copy has only in-frame clones and leaves some out. That table furnishes V, J and clone size, whereas the DNA furnished D and trimming. The repertoire holds 40,000 to 45,000 clones, with about 85% as singletons. Trimming took 1 base from V and 1 from J, leaving 13 bases between them. This CDR3 comprises 17 residues. Germline V lookup: CDR1 SEHNR, CDR2 FQNEAQ (reference sequence). The clonotype originates from a man between 60 and 70 years old with acute or convalescent COVID-19. The V gene is TRBV7-9, the J gene TRBJ1-4; the D is unclear. Sequenced sample: peripheral blood. The CDR3 nucleotides read TGTGCCAGCAGCTTAGAACCGGGGTTCGTAACTAATGAAAAACTGTTTTTT. It translates to CASSLEPGFVTNEKLFF.